The 26 T cell receptor beta chains in this list originate from one sample, sequenced in a study of T cells in Graves' hyperthyroidism and ophthalmopathy. From RNA transcripts, TCR beta CDR3 regions were amplified. TCR CDR3 underwent first-round RT-PCR with the HTBI primer set. Each CDR3 protein is one row after TCRdb ran MiXCR on the multiplex PCR reads. This sample carries over 450,000 distinct CDR3 sequences, approximately 15% of them seen once, and the ten largest clones take around a sixth. Material for sequencing was blood. These TCRs come from a woman aged 18 to 35 with Graves' hyperthyroidism.

This clonotype was counted ten times or more. This chain uses TRBV2 with TRBJ2-1; TRBD2 agrees at 11 bases. The ends lost 6 bases at V and 4 bases at J; junction bases unmatched: 5. Germline CDR1 SNHLY, CDR2 FYNNEI. This CDR3 is built from 15 residues. CDR3 residues: CASREGLAEYNEQFF. As DNA, the CDR3 is TGTGCCAGCAGGGAGGGACTAGCGGAATACAATGAGCAGTTCTTC.

This clonotype has ten or more counts. The gene calls are TRBV11-3 and TRBJ1-4; TRBD1 agrees at 7 bases. From germline, CDR1 is SGHNT and CDR2 YENEEA. The length of the CDR3 is 16 residues. V lost 4 bases to trimming and J lost 5 bases; unmatched junction nucleotides: 10. CDR3 loop: CASSSGGQAGNEKLFF. Written as DNA, the CDR3 is TGTGCCAGCAGCTCGGGAGGACAGGCCGGAAATGAAAAACTGTTTTTT.

The J gene is TRBJ1-5, the V gene TRBV19; no clear D gene. Trimming removed 3 bases at V and 3 bases at J, with 18 bases between. The CDR3 is 17 residues long. Germline CDR1 reads LNHDA; CDR2 reads SQIVND (reference sequence). The CDR3 DNA follows: TGTGCCAGTAGTATTCAATTCACGGGCAGCGTCAATCAGCCCCAGCATTTT. This codes for CASSIQFTGSVNQPQHF.

This clonotype came up once. The chain has TRBV20-1 and TRBJ1-1; D is ambiguous. Germline assignment: CDR1 DFQATT and CDR2 SNEGSKA (reference sequence). V was trimmed by 1 base and J by 5 bases, leaving 11 bases between them. CDR3 length equals 13 residues. This CDR3 reads CSARGIGRTEAFF. In DNA, the CDR3 is TGCAGTGCTAGAGGAATCGGTAGGACTGAAGCTTTCTTT.

Only a few counts were recorded for this clonotype. The chain carries TRBV10-1 and TRBJ2-7; 8 nucleotides align to TRBD1. The CDR3 contains 13 residues. With 6 bases clipped from V and 3 bases from J, the junction kept 4 bases outside the gene matches. Germline lookup yields CDR1 WNHNN and CDR2 SYGVQD (reference sequence). CDR3 protein: CASSRGQDYEQYF. The DNA of the CDR3 is TGCGCCAGCAGCCGGGGACAGGACTACGAGCAGTACTTC.

In regard to this clonotype: One base away lies a much larger clone, so this may be a sequencing read error. This chain joins TRBV11-3 and TRBJ1-1, with no clear D. Trimming pared 4 bases from V and 3 bases from J, leaving 12 bases between. From germline, CDR1 is SGHNT and CDR2 YENEEA. The length of the CDR3 is 14 residues. The CDR3 nucleotides are TGTGCCAGCAGCTACATGAGGATTGACACTGAAGCTTTCTTT. Protein product: CASSYMRIDTEAFF.

This clonotype was observed at least ten times. The gene calls are TRBV30 and TRBJ1-1; no firm D call. The CDR3 has 12 residues. V was shortened by 5 bases and J by 1 base, with 8 bases between the two germline ends. Germline CDR1 is GTSNPN and CDR2 is SVGIG (reference sequence). In DNA, the CDR3 is TGTGCCTGGGACCGGGCGAACACTGAAGCTTTCTTT. Translating gives CAWDRANTEAFF.

This clonotype was seen many times. The rearrangement links TRBV12-3 or TRBV12-4 to TRBJ2-3; a weak D match, TRBD2 (6 bases). Trimming left V 3 bases short and J 4 bases short, with 11 bases between. CDR3 length equals 14 residues. The CDR3 region has the DNA TGTGCCAGCAGTTTTGCGGGGAGCTCAGATACGCAGTATTTT. This codes for CASSFAGSSDTQYF.

This sequence joins TRBV7-2 and TRBJ2-3; D perhaps matches TRBD2 (5 bases). The germline CDR1 and CDR2 sequences are SGHTA and FQGNSA. The CDR3 sequence is 14 residues long. Trimming removed 3 bases at V and 4 bases at J, with 11 bases between. The CDR3 loop is CASSFSRVPDTQYF. CDR3 DNA sequence: TGTGCCAGCAGCTTTTCGCGGGTGCCAGATACGCAGTATTTT. The full variable domain, in which reference TRBV7-2 and TRBJ2-3 provide the parts outside the CDR3, is GAGVSQSPSNKVTEKGKDVELRCDPISGHTALYWYRQSLGQGLEFLIYFQGNSAPDKSGLPSDRFSAERTGGSVSTLTIQRTQQEDSAVYLCASSFSRVPDTQYFGPGTRLTVL.

The chain couples TRBV12-3 or TRBV12-4 to TRBJ1-2, with D unresolved. Trimming stripped 2 bases from V and 1 base from J, with 11 bases between. The CDR3 is 15 residues long. The CDR3: CASSLRATFNYGYTF. The DNA of the CDR3 is TGTGCCAGCAGTTTAAGGGCCACCTTTAACTATGGCTACACCTTC.

This clonotype has only a few counts. V usage is TRBV24-1 and J usage is TRBJ2-7, with TRBD2 identical over 14 bases. This CDR3 has 17 amino acids. The V and J ends lost 4 bases and 0 bases, in that order; junction bases with no gene match: 4. Germline CDR1 KGHDR, CDR2 SFDVKD. In DNA, the CDR3 is TGTGCCACCAGTGAACCTGGGACTAGCGGGAGCTCCTACGAGCAGTACTTC. It codes for CATSEPGTSGSSYEQYF.

The sample holds many counts of this clonotype. This sequence joins TRBV12-3 or TRBV12-4 and TRBJ2-5; D is undetermined. Trimming shortened V by 3 bases and J by 2 bases, and 13 bases separated the two germline ends. This CDR3 spans 15 amino acids. In DNA form, the CDR3 reads TGTGCCAGCAGTTTCTCTTTCACAGTACAAGAGACCCAGTACTTC. This sequence encodes CASSFSFTVQETQYF.

This clonotype was counted many times. The chain employs TRBV27 and TRBJ1-1, with D unresolved. The CDR3 loop spans 12 amino acids. V was clipped by 8 bases and J by 0 bases, with 7 bases between them. Germline V gene data show CDR1 as MNHEY and CDR2 as SMNVEV (reference sequence). The CDR3 sequence is CASGLMNTEAFF. The CDR3 DNA is TGTGCCAGCGGACTAATGAACACTGAAGCTTTCTTT.

J is TRBJ2-3 and V is TRBV15; D ambiguous. The V and J ends lost 1 base and 4 bases respectively, with 9 bases between them. The CDR3 loop spans 14 amino acids. CDR1 and CDR2 from the germline V gene are LNHNV and YYDKDF (reference sequence). The CDR3 nucleotides are TGTGCCACCAGCAGAGCCGGGCTCGCAGATACGCAGTATTTT. This encodes CATSRAGLADTQYF. Variable domain in full (rest from reference TRBV15 and TRBJ2-3): DAMVIQNPRYQVTQFGKPVTLSCSQTLNHNVMYWYQQKSSQAPKLLFHYYDKDFNNEADTPDNFQSRRPNTSFCFLDIRSPGLGDTAMYLCATSRAGLADTQYFGPGTRLTVL.

This clonotype was found many times. The chain carries TRBV6-1 and TRBJ2-1; maybe TRBD1 (5 bases). The CDR3 length is 14 residues. The germline gives CDR1 MNHNS, CDR2 SASEGT. The V and J ends lost 6 bases and 4 bases respectively, with 13 bases between them. DNA of the CDR3: TGTGCCAGCAGATCAGGGCAAAAATACAATGAGCAGTTCTTC. It yields the protein CASRSGQKYNEQFF.

The chain couples TRBV19 to TRBJ2-7, with 7 bases that match TRBD1. Trimming at V came to 6 bases and at J to 2 bases, leaving 7 bases not matched to a gene. The CDR3 has 14 amino acids. The V gene's germline CDR1 is LNHDA and CDR2 SQIVND (reference sequence). CDR3 sequence reads: CASRRDSNTYEQYF. CDR3 nucleotide sequence: TGTGCCAGTAGAAGGGACAGTAATACCTACGAGCAGTACTTC.

This chain uses TRBV7-2 with TRBJ2-3; possibly TRBD2 for D (5 bases). Germline CDR1 is SGHTA and CDR2 is FQGNSA. The CDR3 sequence is 13 residues long. V lost 5 bases, J lost 10 bases, and 16 bases lay in between. The CDR3 loop is CASSQAGRSAQYF. The CDR3 DNA reads TGTGCCAGCAGCCAAGCTGGGAGATCTGCGCAGTATTTT.

The V and J genes are TRBV24-1 and TRBJ2-1, with no clear D. The V gene's germline CDR1 is KGHDR and CDR2 SFDVKD. The CDR3 totals 15 residues. V was trimmed by 7 bases and J by 8 bases, leaving 20 bases between them. In nucleotides, the CDR3 is TGTGCCACCAGCGCCCCCGGGCTGACTGAGGATGAGCAGTTCTTC. Translated, it gives CATSAPGLTEDEQFF.

This clonotype was found many times. The V and J genes are TRBV5-1 and TRBJ1-2; D is ambiguous. Per germline, CDR1 SGHRS and CDR2 YFSETQ. The V end lost 7 bases, the J end lost 1 base, and 14 bases lay between the germline ends. CDR3 length: 14 residues. Written as DNA, the CDR3 is TGCGCCAGCTTTGGAGAGAGTGGTAACTATGGCTACACCTTC. Its protein product is CASFGESGNYGYTF.

The CDR3 sequence: CASSQERAHNEQFF. Here the CDR3 DNA reads TGTGCCAGCAGCCAAGAACGGGCACACAATGAGCAGTTCTTC. The rearrangement links TRBV4-2 to TRBJ2-1, with D unclear. CDR3 length: 14 residues. V gave up 0 bases and J gave up 5 bases, with 8 bases separating them. Germline V gives CDR1 LGHNA, CDR2 YNFKEQ.

This clonotype showed up many times. The chain links TRBV12-3 or TRBV12-4 to TRBJ2-2; 8 bases agree with TRBD1. J gave up 6 bases and V 6 bases, and 6 bases lay outside the gene matches. This CDR3 has 14 residues. CDR3 in amino acids: CASRTGEGSGELFF. The CDR3 nucleotides read TGTGCCAGCAGGACAGGGGAAGGTTCCGGGGAGCTGTTTTTT.

This clonotype showed up many times. This chain uses TRBV2 with TRBJ2-5, with D tentatively TRBD1 (5 bases). The CDR3 is made up of 14 amino acids. Trimming shortened V by 0 bases and J by 3 bases, and 8 bases separated the two germline ends. In germline, CDR1 is SNHLY, CDR2 FYNNEI. CDR3 sequence: CASSEAVGEETQYF. In nucleotides, the CDR3 is TGTGCCAGCAGTGAAGCAGTAGGGGAAGAGACCCAGTACTTC.

CDR3 residues: CASMLNSGVRSDTQYF. The CDR3 nucleotides read TGTGCCAGCATGCTCAATAGCGGGGTACGGAGCGATACGCAGTATTTT. This chain uses TRBV28 with TRBJ2-3, with 8 bases lining up with TRBD2. The CDR3 covers 16 residues. Germline V gene data show CDR1 as MDHEN and CDR2 as SYDVKM. V lost 7 bases and J lost 6; bases outside the gene matches: 15.

There are many counts of this clonotype. The genes are TRBV11-2 and TRBJ2-7, with 10 nucleotides matching TRBD1. CDR1 and CDR2 from the germline V gene are SGHAT and FQNNGV. The junction had 8 bases not matched to a gene; V was cut back by 1 base and J by 5 bases. The CDR3 has 16 amino acids. For the CDR3, the DNA is TGTGCCAGCAGCTTAGGGGACAGGGGCCGCTGGGACGAGCAGTACTTC. This translates into CASSLGDRGRWDEQYF.

This clonotype was counted ten times or more. The chain recombines TRBV12-5 with TRBJ1-2; D gene uncertain. V shed 7 bases and J shed 6 bases, with 21 bases lying between them. The germline CDR1 and CDR2 sequences are LGHNT and FRNRAP. The CDR3 runs 15 residues. In DNA form, the CDR3 reads TGTGCTAGTGCCTCTTCAAAGGACTCTATGCATGGCTACACCTTC. The encoded protein is CASASSKDSMHGYTF.

There are many counts of this clonotype. The chain links TRBV9 to TRBJ2-1, with TRBD2 as a possible D gene (5 bases). V was cut by 0 bases and J by 9 bases, with 10 bases left in between. This CDR3 has 13 amino acids. Per the germline V gene, CDR1 is SGDLS and CDR2 is YYNGEE. CDR3 amino acids: CASSVETSIEQFF. For the CDR3, the DNA is TGTGCCAGCAGCGTAGAAACTAGTATTGAGCAGTTCTTC.